The 18 T cell receptor beta chains presented below share a single source sample, sequenced in a study of response to subunit inactivated influenza vaccine. In TCRdb, the RT-PCR reads were re-called with MiXCR into one record per CDR3 protein. The sample lists 150,000 to 200,000 distinct CDR3 sequences, around 9.9% occurring once. The material was non-naive T cells sorted from PBMCs, obtained 40 to 50 days after vaccination. All receptors come from a man aged 50 to 60 who received an inactivated influenza vaccine.

This rearrangement joins TRBV5-6 to TRBJ2-3; D not certain. The V gene lost 5 bases and the J gene lost 1 base, with 8 bases spanning the gap. The CDR3 length is 13 residues. Germline V gives CDR1 SGHDT, CDR2 YYEEEE. The CDR3 region is CASRMMRTDTQYF. The CDR3 coding sequence is TGTGCCAGCAGGATGATGCGCACAGATACGCAGTATTTT.

The chain joins TRBV7-9 to TRBJ1-4; 9 bases line up with TRBD1. CDR3 length: 14 residues. V trimming: 4 bases; J trimming: 10 bases; junction bases outside the gene matches: 7. CDR1 and CDR2 from the germline V gene are SEHNR and FQNEAQ (reference sequence). DNA of the CDR3: TGTGCCAGCAGCTCACCGGGACAGGGAGGAAAACTGTTTTTT. Its protein product is CASSSPGQGGKLFF.

This clonotype was detected many times. The gene calls are TRBV5-1 and TRBJ2-5; D unresolved. The ends were cut back, 2 bases at V and 3 bases at J, with 14 bases in the middle. From germline, CDR1 is SGHRS and CDR2 YFSETQ. This CDR3 region has 15 residues. The CDR3 region is CASSFHGQIEETQYF. The DNA for the CDR3 is TGCGCCAGCAGCTTTCACGGCCAAATAGAAGAGACCCAGTACTTC.

The CDR3 is CSAQGNNYGYTF. The CDR3, as DNA: TGCAGCGCCCAGGGGAACAACTATGGCTACACCTTC. The chain recombines TRBV29-1 with TRBJ1-2; D is perhaps TRBD1 (6 bases). This CDR3 is built from 12 residues. The ends were cut back, 7 bases at V and 2 bases at J, with 11 bases in the middle. Per germline, CDR1 SQVTM and CDR2 ANQGSEA.

The chain links TRBV5-4 to TRBJ2-1; 9 bases map to TRBD2. Unmatched junction bases numbered 5, after V lost 2 bases and J lost 5 bases. Germline CDR1 and CDR2: SGHNT and YYREEE (reference sequence). The CDR3 spans 15 residues. The DNA for the CDR3 is TGTGCCAGCAGCTTTGCGGGAGGGCCCGACAATGAGCAGTTCTTC. This sequence encodes CASSFAGGPDNEQFF.

This clonotype was seen at least ten times. This chain connects TRBV29-1 to TRBJ2-3; 8 nucleotides line up with TRBD2. V was clipped by 6 bases and J by 8 bases; unmatched bases: 7. Germline V gives CDR1 SQVTM, CDR2 ANQGSEA. The CDR3 sequence is 12 residues long. CDR3 bases: TGCAGCGTGACACGGGAGGGGGGTACGCAGTATTTT. Amino acid sequence: CSVTREGGTQYF.

This clonotype has more than one count but fewer than ten. The CDR3 DNA follows: TGTGCCACCAGCAGGGAGGGAGGTGACTATGGCTACACCTTC. This translates into CATSREGGDYGYTF. The rearrangement uses TRBV15 and TRBJ1-2, with D unresolved. The CDR3 is 14 amino acids. Trimming left V 3 bases short and J 3 bases short, with 11 bases between. Germline V gene data show CDR1 as LNHNV and CDR2 as YYDKDF (reference sequence).

This clonotype has ten or more counts. V usage is TRBV12-3 or TRBV12-4 and J usage is TRBJ1-5; tentative D call: TRBD1 (5 bases). This CDR3 has 15 residues. The V end lost 6 bases, the J end lost 0 bases, and 12 bases lay between the germline ends. CDR3 sequence (DNA): TGTGCCAGCAGCCGGGACGGCCATAGCAATCAGCCCCAGCATTTT. It encodes CASSRDGHSNQPQHF.

This clonotype has a count of ten or more. The CDR3 protein is CASSLELANEKLFF. In DNA form, the CDR3 reads TGTGCCAGCAGCTTAGAGTTGGCTAATGAAAAACTGTTTTTT. The chain couples TRBV7-2 to TRBJ1-4, with D uncertain. CDR3 length: 14 amino acids. Germline V gene data show CDR1 as SGHTA and CDR2 as FQGNSA. V shed 1 base and J shed 3 bases, with 6 bases lying between them.

This clonotype was seen only a few times. The chain carries TRBV7-2 and TRBJ1-1, with D unresolved. The V end was cut by 2 bases, the J end by 5 bases, with 15 bases between. The germline gives CDR1 SGHTA, CDR2 FQGNSA. The CDR3 extends over 15 amino acids. The CDR3 region is CASSLYGVNPTEAFF. The DNA of the CDR3 is TGTGCCAGCAGCTTATATGGGGTGAACCCGACTGAAGCTTTCTTT. Full variable domain (outside the CDR3, taken from reference TRBV7-2 and TRBJ1-1): GAGVSQSPSNKVTEKGKDVELRCDPISGHTALYWYRQSLGQGLEFLIYFQGNSAPDKSGLPSDRFSAERTGGSVSTLTIQRTQQEDSAVYLCASSLYGVNPTEAFFGQGTRLTVV.

This clonotype occurred a few times. The CDR3 coding sequence is TGTGCCAGCAGTTTTGCCGGGAGGCGCTACGGGGAGCTGTTTTTT. Residues: CASSFAGRRYGELFF. V and J are TRBV12-3 or TRBV12-4 and TRBJ2-2; 7 bases align to TRBD2. The CDR3 runs 15 residues. Unmatched junction bases numbered 8, after V lost 3 bases and J lost 7 bases.

The chain combines TRBV7-3 with TRBJ1-2; 10 bases match TRBD1. This CDR3 is built from 15 residues. J gave up 8 bases and V 5 bases, and 11 bases lay outside the gene matches. Germline CDR1 and CDR2: SGHTA and FQGTGA. The DNA for the CDR3 is TGTGCCAGCAGCCCTCCGGGACAGGGGTTAACCGGCTACACCTTC. Encoded protein: CASSPPGQGLTGYTF.

The chain employs TRBV5-1 and TRBJ1-1; D may be TRBD1 (5 bases). Germline assignment: CDR1 SGHRS and CDR2 YFSETQ. V gave up 4 bases and J gave up 0 bases, with 10 bases separating them. This CDR3 is built from 14 residues. The CDR3, as DNA: TGCGCCAGCAGCGTGGCGGGGCTGAACACTGAAGCTTTCTTT. Its protein is CASSVAGLNTEAFF.

This clonotype was picked up many times. The CDR3 DNA sequence: TGTGCCAGCAGTTTTGCCTCGAACTATGGCTACACCTTC. It translates to CASSFASNYGYTF. This rearrangement joins TRBV12-3 or TRBV12-4 to TRBJ1-2; no reliable D call. This CDR3 is built from 13 residues. Trimming cost V 3 bases and J 2 bases, with 7 bases left between them.

There are a few counts of this clonotype. The rearrangement joins TRBV5-6 to TRBJ2-7, with a weak D call TRBD2 (7 bases). Trimming pared 5 bases from V and 3 bases from J, leaving 15 bases between. This CDR3 has 14 residues. Germline CDR1 SGHDT, CDR2 YYEEEE. CDR3 region: CASRAGADIYEQYF. CDR3 in DNA: TGTGCCAGCAGGGCGGGGGCCGATATCTACGAGCAGTACTTC.

V usage is TRBV6-1 and J usage is TRBJ2-5; TRBD1 is a possible D gene (6 bases). This CDR3 is 15 amino acids long. The germline V and J ends were trimmed by 4 bases and 4 bases, with 16 bases remaining between them. In germline, CDR1 is MNHNS, CDR2 SASEGT. The CDR3 DNA reads as TGTGCCAGCAGTGCCCCGGACAGAGGAGGAGAGACCCAGTACTTC. It translates to CASSAPDRGGETQYF.

This chain links TRBV28 with TRBJ2-2; D might be TRBD1 (5 bases). The CDR3 has 17 residues. V gave up 0 bases and J gave up 4 bases, with 15 bases separating them. Germline assignment: CDR1 MDHEN and CDR2 SYDVKM. The CDR3 nucleotides read TGTGCCAGCAGTTTATGGGCAGGGTTTACCCTCACCGGGGAGCTGTTTTTT. Protein: CASSLWAGFTLTGELFF.

The rearrangement links TRBV12-3 or TRBV12-4 to TRBJ1-5, with TRBD1 matching 9 bases. CDR3 length equals 15 residues. The junction had 7 bases not matched to a gene; V was cut back by 6 bases and J by 4 bases. CDR3 in amino acids: CASSTDRGLNQPQHF. CDR3 bases: TGTGCCAGCAGCACTGACAGGGGGTTAAATCAGCCCCAGCATTTT.